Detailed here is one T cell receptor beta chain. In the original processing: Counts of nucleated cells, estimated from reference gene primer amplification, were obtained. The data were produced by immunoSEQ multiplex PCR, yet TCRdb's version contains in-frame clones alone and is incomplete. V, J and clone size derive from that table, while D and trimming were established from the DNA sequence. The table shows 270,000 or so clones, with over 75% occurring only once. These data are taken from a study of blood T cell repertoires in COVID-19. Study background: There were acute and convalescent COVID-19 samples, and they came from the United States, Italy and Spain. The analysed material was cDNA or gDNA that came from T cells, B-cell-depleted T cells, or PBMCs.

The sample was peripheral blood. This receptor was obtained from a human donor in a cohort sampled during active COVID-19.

CDR3 amino acids: CASSRVAYNSPLHF. DNA for the CDR3: TGTGCCAGCAGCAGGGTTGCCTATAATTCACCCCTCCACTTT. The chain joins TRBV6-5 to TRBJ1-6; TRBD1 might be the D (5 bases). Trimming stripped 6 bases from V and 2 bases from J, with 8 bases between. Germline loops: CDR1 MNHEY, CDR2 SVGAGI. CDR3 length: 14 residues.